This T cell receptor beta chain derives from a study of T cell responses to AZD1222 COVID-19 vaccine (dated by TCRdb to the early 2020s). The study in broad terms: Because spike-specific TCR depth and breadth did not differ between the two schedules, AZD1222 recipients who got a second dose at roughly 4 weeks were pooled with those who got a second dose at roughly 12 weeks. A total of approximately 240 trial participants underwent TCR sequencing, of whom 200 to 220 received two doses of AZD1222 and about 26 received two doses of the MenACWY control vaccine. Trial participants were enrolled by age into subgroups of 18-55, 56-69 and 70-plus years, and around 140, 26 and 57 TCR-sequenced participants, respectively, were included in these subgroups. What the work shows at the level of the full study, not this receptor alone: Most participants were white British and females outnumbered males, and the authors suggested that clonal diversity may have been underestimated. Vaccine-associated CD4 TCRs spanned the whole spike protein, with dominant responses in regions 160-218 and 743-854. The 56-69-year group was small, and its depth increase did not reach significance, likely because of low power. Spike-specific TCR breadth and depth rose significantly after two AZD1222 doses compared with day 0 and with MenACWY recipients. Conclusions about previously exposed vaccinees are limited because only five to seven AZD1222 recipients were SARS-CoV-2 seropositive at baseline. Nearly half of unique spike-specific TCRs reportedly recognized epitopes outside regions mutated in the B.1.351 and B.1.1.7 variants. Because no day 14 peak-response samples were available, the repertoires could be characterized only after the peak T cell response.

To note about this clone: Its antigen is not yet known. Base quality data are lacking; no much larger clone is found one base away.

The CDR3 regions of human TCRbeta chains were analyzed by immunosequencing. In the original analysis: TCRs in the repertoires were compared against a reference library of SARS-CoV-2-specific TCRs that had been generated with the MIRA antigen-specificity platform. Breadth meant the fraction of unique TCRs that were SARS-CoV-2-associated, whereas depth meant the fraction of total T cells that were SARS-CoV-2-associated. Each spike-specific TCR was assigned to its reactive spike region and to a CD4 or CD8 class using the MIRA data. Log10-transformed breadth and depth values were compared by one-way ANOVA with Sidak's multiple comparisons tests. TCRdb mirrors the immuneACCESS table, restricted to in-frame sequences. Some clones are absent from its copies; in checked studies, under half trace to an unresolved V gene, and the reason for the others is unknown. Clone size and V and J calls were adopted from that table, with D and trimming inferred from the DNA. For this sample the table gives 170,000 or so clones, of which 75% to 95% were detected only once. The leading ten clones occupy less than 1.6% of the sample.

V trim: 3 bases; J trim: 5 bases; unmatched bases: 9. Inclusive of the bounding cysteine and phenylalanine, the CDR3 is 15 residues long. Only CDR3 DNA remains: 45 bases, in frame from the first base. Via the germline V gene, CDR1 is MNHNS and CDR2 SASEGT. The time point label, read with the paper, signifies: baseline before first vaccination. Vaccinee samples were obtained from the UK trials COV001 and COV002, which included a single-blind randomized controlled phase 2/3 trial of AZD1222 (ChAdOx1 nCoV-19) in healthy adults. For TCRbeta chain sequencing, PBMC samples were collected from trial participants at day 0 and at day 28 after the second dose.

Specimen: peripheral blood, collected on day 0 of AZD1222 vaccination. The clonotype originates from an adult in good health. This sequence uses TRBV6-1 and TRBJ1-2; TRBD1 fits 7 bases in the junction. The CDR3 in this case is CASSDDRDSVYGYTF. The bases are TGTGCCAGCAGTGACGACAGGGACTCAGTTTATGGCTACACCTTC.